These T cell receptor beta chains were read from a single sample in a study of CD8+ T cells in alopecia areata. Method: immunoSEQ multiplex PCR; TCRdb's copy keeps in-frame clones and lacks some. The sample yields more than 200,000 clones, approximately 65% seen once. Sequenced material: CD4+ T cells sorted from blood, taken at week 44, from a patient treated with tofacitinib. These receptors were taken from a human donor with alopecia areata. Each CDR3 is given with its conserved first and last residue. D genes are given only for firm matches. Clone size appears in some rows only: once, few, many, or a class for an expanded clone.

clone size	V gene	J gene	D gene	CDR3 protein	CDR3 DNA
.	TRBV7-3	TRBJ2-1	TRBD2	CASRSGTRGNEQFF	TGTGCCAGCAGGTCCGGGACTAGGGGTAATGAGCAGTTCTTC
few	TRBV5-1	TRBJ2-1	TRBD2	CASSLAGGALQFF	TGCGCCAGCAGCTTGGCCGGGGGGGCACTGCAGTTCTTC
.	TRBV30	TRBJ2-2	.	CAWSGAEWDTGELFF	TGTGCCTGGAGTGGGGCAGAGTGGGACACCGGGGAGCTGTTTTTT
.	TRBV6-1	TRBJ2-7	.	CASSKDRTYEQYF	TGTGCCAGCAGTAAAGACAGAACCTACGAGCAGTACTTC
.	TRBV28	TRBJ2-7	.	CASRSFLGSYEQYF	TGTGCCAGCAGATCTTTCCTGGGTTCCTACGAGCAGTACTTC
.	TRBV9	TRBJ2-1	.	CASSLRGFGYNEQFF	TGTGCCAGCAGCCTTCGGGGGTTTGGGTACAATGAGCAGTTCTTC
.	TRBV7-2	TRBJ1-1	.	CASRGVPNTEAFF	TGTGCCAGCAGGGGTGTTCCGAACACTGAAGCTTTCTTT
.	TRBV29-1	TRBJ2-1	.	CSVGLTTRVF	TGCAGCGTTGGACTCACCACTCGGGTCTTC
few	TRBV29-1	TRBJ2-1	.	CSVESQGRYNEQFF	TGCAGCGTTGAGAGTCAGGGAAGGTACAATGAGCAGTTCTTC
.	TRBV11-3	TRBJ2-1	.	CASSQALGTQQFF	TGTGCCAGCTCCCAGGCCCTAGGGACTCAGCAGTTCTTC
few	TRBV7-2	TRBJ2-1	.	CASSFLRGTSQYNEQFF	TGTGCCAGCAGCTTCCTTAGGGGGACATCCCAATACAATGAGCAGTTCTTC
.	TRBV6-1	TRBJ2-2	.	CASGRRANTGELFF	TGTGCCAGCGGCCGAAGGGCGAACACCGGGGAGCTGTTTTTT
.	TRBV7-2	TRBJ1-1	.	CASRFGRGNTEAFF	TGTGCCAGCAGATTTGGGAGGGGTAATACTGAAGCTTTCTTT
.	TRBV7-9	TRBJ1-2	TRBD1	CASSRQGDGYTF	TGTGCCAGCAGCCGACAGGGGGACGGCTACACCTTC
.	TRBV19	TRBJ2-7	TRBD1	CASSHRDRVDF	TGTGCCAGTAGTCACCGGGACAGGGTTGACTTC
.	TRBV30	TRBJ1-1	.	CAWSLLDTEAFF	TGTGCCTGGAGTTTACTCGACACTGAAGCTTTCTTT
.	TRBV4-3	TRBJ2-3	.	CASSQADGFGTGATDTQYF	TGCGCCAGCAGCCAAGCCGATGGGTTTGGGACGGGGGCCACAGATACGCAGTATTTT
.	TRBV29-1	TRBJ2-7	TRBD2	CRVGGGGSYEQYF	TGCCGCGTTGGTGGGGGGGGGTCCTACGAGCAGTACTTC
.	TRBV15	TRBJ1-2	.	CATSREPGNYGYTF	TGTGCCACCAGCAGAGAGCCGGGGAACTATGGCTACACCTTC
few	TRBV29-1	TRBJ1-2	TRBD1	CSGDRGTF	TGCAGCGGGGACAGGGGCACCTTC
.	TRBV10-2	TRBJ1-6	.	CASSEILESPLHF	TGCGCCAGCAGTGAGATCCTGGAATCACCCCTCCACTTT
few	TRBV6-6	TRBJ2-5	TRBD1	CASSGDRGLRGETQYF	TGTGCCAGCAGTGGGGACAGGGGGCTTAGGGGAGAGACCCAGTACTTC
.	TRBV29-1	TRBJ1-2	.	CSVVKGHDGYTF	TGCAGCGTTGTAAAAGGGCACGATGGCTACACCTTC
.	TRBV5-1	TRBJ2-7	TRBD1	CASSSGTGATLGQYF	TGCGCCAGCAGCTCCGGGACAGGGGCCACCTTGGGGCAGTACTTC
.	TRBV29-1	TRBJ2-7	TRBD2	CSARPAGGSYEQYF	TGCAGCGCACGTCCAGCGGGAGGTTCCTACGAGCAGTACTTC
.	TRBV7-3	TRBJ2-6	.	CASSLGGLSGANVLTF	TGTGCCAGCAGCTTAGGGGGTCTGTCTGGGGCCAACGTCCTGACTTTC
.	TRBV9	TRBJ2-3	.	CASSVARHAFSDTQYF	TGTGCCAGCAGCGTAGCCCGGCATGCGTTCTCAGATACGCAGTATTTT
.	TRBV7-2	TRBJ1-5	TRBD1	CASSTQGRNQPQHF	TGTGCCAGCAGCACACAGGGGAGAAATCAGCCCCAGCATTTT
.	TRBV4-3	TRBJ1-3	TRBD1	CASSHPGTGSSGNTIYF	TGCGCCAGCAGCCATCCCGGGACAGGGAGCTCTGGAAACACCATATATTTT
.	TRBV4-1	TRBJ2-7	.	CASSQVQATSYEQYF	TGCGCCAGCAGCCAAGTTCAGGCAACAAGCTACGAGCAGTACTTC
few	TRBV29-1	TRBJ1-1	.	CSVGEVVGTEAFF	TGCAGCGTTGGTGAGGTAGTGGGCACTGAAGCTTTCTTT
once	TRBV2	TRBJ2-1	.	CASRRVLNNEQFF	TGTGCCAGCCGGCGGGTCCTAAACAATGAGCAGTTCTTC
.	TRBV5-1	TRBJ2-3	TRBD2	CASSLGGLATDTQYF	TGCGCCAGCAGCTTGGGGGGACTAGCAACAGATACGCAGTATTTT
few	TRBV29-1	TRBJ1-2	.	CSVVGRSPNYGYTF	TGCAGCGTTGTAGGACGATCCCCTAACTATGGCTACACCTTC
.	TRBV10-3	TRBJ2-6	.	CASEPTGGSGANVLTF	TGTGCCAGCGAACCCACCGGGGGCTCTGGGGCCAACGTCCTGACTTTC
few	TRBV2	TRBJ2-7	.	CASSQIAYEQYF	TGTGCCAGCAGTCAGATAGCCTACGAGCAGTACTTC
.	TRBV7-2	TRBJ2-7	TRBD2	CASSFLGQRGGYEQYF	TGTGCCAGCAGCTTCCTCGGCCAGCGGGGGGGCTACGAGCAGTACTTC
.	TRBV6-1	TRBJ1-5	TRBD1	CASLLDRGYQPQHF	TGTGCCAGCCTTCTTGACAGGGGCTATCAGCCCCAGCATTTT
few	TRBV2	TRBJ2-7	.	CATRSGARGYF	TGTGCCACCAGGTCCGGGGCTCGGGGGTACTTC
.	TRBV29-1	TRBJ2-7	.	CSVRQGRYEQYF	TGCAGCGTTCGGCAGGGGCGATACGAGCAGTACTTC
.	TRBV6-1	TRBJ1-6	.	CASTGLDNSPLHF	TGTGCCAGTACGGGACTAGATAATTCACCCCTCCACTTT
.	TRBV30	TRBJ1-5	.	CAWSVQASNQPQHF	TGTGCCTGGAGTGTACAGGCGAGCAATCAGCCCCAGCATTTT
.	TRBV4-1	TRBJ1-2	TRBD1	CASSQPDRDYGYTF	TGCGCCAGCAGCCAACCGGACAGGGACTATGGCTACACCTTC
once	TRBV29-1	TRBJ1-2	.	CSVESPGRGNYGYTF	TGCAGCGTTGAAAGCCCCGGACGGGGGAACTATGGCTACACCTTC
.	TRBV2	TRBJ1-2	.	CASYGRDYGYTF	TGTGCCAGCTACGGCAGGGACTATGGCTACACCTTC
.	TRBV6-6	TRBJ2-5	.	CASSLTETQYF	TGTGCCAGCAGTTTGACAGAGACCCAGTACTTC
.	TRBV5-1	TRBJ1-4	.	CASGSGTVNEKLFF	TGCGCCAGCGGATCCGGGACGGTAAACGAAAAACTGTTTTTT
.	TRBV7-3	TRBJ2-7	.	CASSLRGSSLDEQYF	TGTGCCAGCAGCTTAAGGGGAAGTTCCCTAGACGAGCAGTACTTC
few	TRBV10-3	TRBJ2-2	.	CAIRTAPNTGELFF	TGTGCCATCAGGACAGCTCCGAACACCGGGGAGCTGTTTTTT
.	TRBV5-1	TRBJ1-1	.	CASSLGQSEAFF	TGCGCCAGCAGCTTGGGACAGTCTGAAGCTTTCTTT
few	TRBV6-5	TRBJ2-7	.	CASSLAQGYEQYF	TGTGCCAGCAGTCTAGCACAGGGTTACGAGCAGTACTTC
.	TRBV15	TRBJ1-1	.	CATSRDLDTEAFF	TGTGCCACCAGCAGAGATTTGGATACTGAAGCTTTCTTT
once	TRBV7-3	TRBJ2-7	.	CASSLSGGSYEQYF	TGTGCCAGCAGCTTAAGTGGCGGGTCATACGAGCAGTACTTC
.	TRBV7-2	TRBJ1-2	.	CASSRERDGNKRHGYTF	TGTGCCAGCAGCCGAGAGAGAGACGGAAACAAAAGACATGGCTACACCTTC
.	TRBV2	TRBJ2-3	TRBD1	CASSVGQGASDTQYF	TGTGCCAGCAGTGTGGGACAGGGGGCGTCAGATACGCAGTATTTT